The next 14 T cell receptor beta chains were all read from a single sample in a study of control samples from healthy donors and cancer patients. Measured with immunoSEQ multiplex PCR; TCRdb has only the in-frame clones, and not every one. The data show 85,000 to 100,000 clones, approximately 95% seen once. The sequenced sample consisted of blood. These TCRs come from a man in his late teens or twenties in good health.

In DNA, the CDR3 is TGCGCCAGCAGGGGTTTAGGGATGAACACCGGGGAGCTGTTTTTT. As protein: CASRGLGMNTGELFF. The V call is TRBV10-2, the J call TRBJ2-2; no clear D. This CDR3 is built from 15 residues. Germline V gene data show CDR1 as WSHSY and CDR2 as SAAADI. Trimming pared 6 bases from V and 1 base from J, leaving 12 bases between.

The chain uses TRBV12-5 and TRBJ1-1; D is perhaps TRBD1 (5 bases). With 1 base removed from V and 1 base from J, the gap between germline ends came to 7 bases. Germline values: CDR1 LGHNT, CDR2 FRNRAP. The CDR3 has 14 amino acids. CDR3 bases: TGTGCTAGTGGTTTGGGAGACAGGAACACTGAAGCTTTCTTT. This sequence encodes CASGLGDRNTEAFF.

The chain carries TRBV14 and TRBJ1-2; 7 bases line up with TRBD1. CDR1 is SGHDN and CDR2 is FVKESK in the germline V gene. CDR3 size: 16 residues. The ends lost 3 bases at V and 5 bases at J; junction bases unmatched: 12. The CDR3 DNA reads TGTGCCAGCAGCCACCAAGGCCACAGGGGACTTTATGGCTACACCTTC. Translating gives CASSHQGHRGLYGYTF.

CDR3 loop: CATQTLNRGLNTEAFF. CDR3 sequence (DNA): TGTGCCACCCAAACCCTTAACAGGGGGCTTAACACTGAAGCTTTCTTT. V is TRBV10-3 and J is TRBJ1-1; 9 bases line up with TRBD1. J lost 2 bases, V lost 10 bases, and 14 bases had no gene match. CDR1 is ENHRY, CDR2 SYGVKD, per germline. This CDR3 spans 16 amino acids.

The J gene is TRBJ2-1, the V gene TRBV7-3; 11 positions match TRBD2. Looked up from germline, CDR1 is SGHTA and CDR2 is FQGTGA. The CDR3 covers 16 residues. V was clipped by 4 bases and J by 3 bases; unmatched bases: 5. The CDR3 protein is CASSSQGLAVYNEQFF. CDR3 sequence (DNA): TGTGCCAGCAGCTCCCAGGGACTAGCGGTCTACAATGAGCAGTTCTTC.

This chain joins TRBV4-3 and TRBJ2-2; 8 bases match TRBD1. This CDR3 region has 17 residues. V was pared by 0 bases and J by 4 bases, with 7 bases of the junction left unmatched. Germline V gene lookup returns CDR1 LGHNA and CDR2 YSLEER. The chain's CDR3 is CASSQDRGQVVTGELFF. The CDR3 region has the DNA TGCGCCAGCAGCCAAGATCGGGGACAGGTTGTCACCGGGGAGCTGTTTTTT.

The V and J genes are TRBV15 and TRBJ1-2; 8 nucleotides agree with TRBD1. The CDR3 covers 12 residues. J lost 12 bases, V lost 1 base, and 4 bases had no gene match. Per the germline V gene, CDR1 is LNHNV and CDR2 is YYDKDF (reference sequence). The CDR3 DNA is TGTGCCACCAGCAGAGGGACAGGGCCCAACACCTTC. It translates to CATSRGTGPNTF.

The chain uses TRBV7-8 and TRBJ1-1; D call uncertain. The germline V gene encodes CDR1 SGHVS and CDR2 FQNEAQ. Trimming took off 1 base at V and 3 bases at J, with 12 bases between the two ends. The CDR3 runs 15 residues. CDR3 nucleotide sequence: TGTGCCAGCAGCTTAGGGGTTCGAACAGACACTGAAGCTTTCTTT. Amino acids: CASSLGVRTDTEAFF.

This clone was observed once. The chain combines TRBV14 with TRBJ1-4, with D uncertain. The CDR3 contains 15 residues. Between the trimmed V and J ends, which lost 4 bases and 5 bases, there was a span of 14 bases. Germline CDR1 reads SGHDN; CDR2 reads FVKESK. CDR3 residues: CASSLRREMNEKLFF. CDR3 DNA: TGTGCCAGCAGCCTGAGAAGGGAAATGAATGAAAAACTGTTTTTT.

This clone appeared once. The chain recombines TRBV24-1 with TRBJ1-5; D remains ambiguous. V lost 5 bases, J lost 1 base, and 8 bases lay in between. CDR3 length: 14 residues. Germline CDR1 reads KGHDR; CDR2 reads SFDVKD. The DNA for the CDR3 is TGTGCCACCAGTGGGCCGGGGAGCAATCAGCCCCAGCATTTT. It translates to CATSGPGSNQPQHF.

This clone has a single count. The rearrangement links TRBV7-9 to TRBJ2-7, with D possibly being TRBD1 or TRBD2 (5 bases each). Deletions cut 0 bases from V and 0 bases from J, with 9 bases between. Germline CDR1 is SEHNR and CDR2 is FQNEAQ (reference sequence). The CDR3 is made up of 15 amino acids. The CDR3 nucleotides are TGTGCCAGCAGCTTAGCGGGGGAAAGCTCCTACGAGCAGTACTTC. Translated: CASSLAGESSYEQYF.

The CDR3 loop reads CASSPGLGAHEQYF. DNA for the CDR3: TGTGCCAGCAGTCCTGGACTCGGGGCCCACGAGCAGTACTTC. This rearrangement joins TRBV6-5 to TRBJ2-7; D possibly uses TRBD1 or TRBD2 (5 bases each). V lost 5 bases, J lost 5 bases, and 16 bases lay in between. The germline V gene encodes CDR1 MNHEY and CDR2 SVGAGI. The CDR3 consists of 14 residues.

The V call is TRBV7-2, the J call TRBJ2-3; the D is unclear. This CDR3 region has 15 residues. The ends were cut back, 2 bases at V and 0 bases at J, with 9 bases in the middle. The germline gives CDR1 SGHTA, CDR2 FQGNSA. CDR3 in amino acids: CASSLWLTSTDTQYF. CDR3 in DNA: TGTGCCAGCAGCTTATGGCTAACTAGCACAGATACGCAGTATTTT. The full variable domain, in which reference TRBV7-2 and TRBJ2-3 provide the parts outside the CDR3, is GAGVSQSPSNKVTEKGKDVELRCDPISGHTALYWYRQSLGQGLEFLIYFQGNSAPDKSGLPSDRFSAERTGGSVSTLTIQRTQQEDSAVYLCASSLWLTSTDTQYFGPGTRLTVL.

J is TRBJ2-7 and V is TRBV7-2; D might be TRBD2 (5 bases). The length of the CDR3 is 14 residues. Germline CDR1 reads SGHTA; CDR2 reads FQGNSA. Trimming took 5 bases from V and 1 from J, leaving 12 bases between them. The CDR3 nucleotides are TGTGCCAGCAGCGAAGGACTGTCGTCCTACGAGCAGTACTTC. Residues: CASSEGLSSYEQYF.